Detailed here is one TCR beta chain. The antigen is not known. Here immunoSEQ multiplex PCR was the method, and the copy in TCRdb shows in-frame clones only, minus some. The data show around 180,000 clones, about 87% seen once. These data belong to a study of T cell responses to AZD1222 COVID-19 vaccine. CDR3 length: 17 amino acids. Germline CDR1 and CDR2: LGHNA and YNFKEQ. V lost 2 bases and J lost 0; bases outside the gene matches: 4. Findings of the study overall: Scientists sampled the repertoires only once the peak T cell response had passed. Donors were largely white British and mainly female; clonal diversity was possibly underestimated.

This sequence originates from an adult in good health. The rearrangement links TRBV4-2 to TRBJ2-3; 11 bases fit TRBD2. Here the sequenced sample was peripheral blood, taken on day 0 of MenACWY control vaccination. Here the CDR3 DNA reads TGTGCCAGCAGCCAACTAGCGGGGGGAACTAGCACAGATACGCAGTATTTT. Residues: CASSQLAGGTSTDTQYF.